This T cell receptor beta chain emerged from a study of cytomegalovirus exposure and HLA in healthy donors. Study results and caveats: Cytomegalovirus-associated TCR beta chains were listed, numbering some 150. A later analysis found first-cohort TCR clusters tended to co-occur in the 110 or so validation repertoires. Rarity characterized most TCR sequences, yet some public TCRs appeared in many donors.

Worth noting for this clone: Its antigen is undetermined.

The CDR3 spans 16 residues. Between the trimmed V and J ends, which lost 2 bases and 0 bases, there was a span of 14 bases. Germline V lookup: CDR1 MNHEY, CDR2 SVGAGI. TCRdb keeps only in-frame clones here, not all; method: immunoSEQ multiplex PCR. The table has approximately 220,000 clones, 75% to 90% seen once; the top ten hold more than 12%. The V and J genes are TRBV6-5 and TRBJ2-7; perhaps TRBD1 as D (5 bases). The sequence was collected from a woman in her 30s in good health and CMV-seropositive. The sequenced material came from PBMCs. The chain's CDR3 is CASSYQAQGFSYEQYF. The CDR3 nucleotides read TGTGCCAGCAGTTACCAAGCCCAGGGTTTCTCCTACGAGCAGTACTTC.